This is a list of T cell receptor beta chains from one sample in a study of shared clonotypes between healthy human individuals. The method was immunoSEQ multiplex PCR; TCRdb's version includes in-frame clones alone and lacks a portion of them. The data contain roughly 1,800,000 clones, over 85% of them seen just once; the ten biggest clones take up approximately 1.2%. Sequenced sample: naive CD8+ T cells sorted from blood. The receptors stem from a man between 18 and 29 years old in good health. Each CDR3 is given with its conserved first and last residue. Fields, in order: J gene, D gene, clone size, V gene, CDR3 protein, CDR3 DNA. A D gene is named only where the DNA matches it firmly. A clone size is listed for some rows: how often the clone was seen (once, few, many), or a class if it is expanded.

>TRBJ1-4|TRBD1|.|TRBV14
CASSQDRGRGEKLFF
TGTGCCAGCAGCCAGGACAGGGGGCGAGGCGAAAAACTGTTTTTT
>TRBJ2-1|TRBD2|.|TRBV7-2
CASSLSGSISDQQFF
TGTGCCAGCAGCCTTAGCGGGAGTATATCGGATCAGCAGTTCTTC
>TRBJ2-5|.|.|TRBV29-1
CSALDSLQETQYF
TGCAGCGCTCTGGACAGTCTCCAAGAGACCCAGTACTTC
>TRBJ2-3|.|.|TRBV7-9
CASSVNRETLGTDTQYF
TGTGCCAGCAGCGTAAACCGGGAAACGCTTGGCACAGATACGCAGTATTTT
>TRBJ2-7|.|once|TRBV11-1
CASSERQVSQEQYF
TGTGCCAGCAGCGAACGACAGGTTTCTCAAGAGCAGTACTTC
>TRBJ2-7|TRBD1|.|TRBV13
CASSLGGTGGDEQYF
TGTGCCAGCAGCTTAGGGGGGACAGGGGGAGACGAGCAGTACTTC
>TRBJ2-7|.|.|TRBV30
CAWSLDEQYF
TGTGCCTGGAGTCTGGACGAGCAGTACTTC
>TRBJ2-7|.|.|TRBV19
CASSISPGISYEQYF
TGTGCCAGTAGTATAAGTCCGGGGATCTCCTACGAGCAGTACTTC
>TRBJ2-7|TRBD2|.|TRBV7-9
CASGVGGTEQYF
TGTGCCAGCGGAGTGGGGGGGACTGAGCAGTACTTC
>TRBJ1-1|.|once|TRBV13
CASSLRQNTEAFF
TGTGCCAGCAGCTTACGACAGAACACTGAAGCTTTCTTT
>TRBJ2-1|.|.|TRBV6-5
CASSYSSSGSNEQFF
TGTGCCAGCAGTTACTCATCATCGGGGTCCAATGAGCAGTTCTTC
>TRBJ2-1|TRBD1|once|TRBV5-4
CASSRDRSKYEQFF
TGTGCCAGCAGCCGGGACAGATCCAAATATGAGCAGTTCTTC
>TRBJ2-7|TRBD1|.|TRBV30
CAWSVGTVYEQYF
TGTGCCTGGAGTGTAGGGACAGTTTACGAGCAGTACTTC
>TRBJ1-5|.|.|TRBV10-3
CAISEPGSEPQHF
TGTGCCATCAGTGAGCCTGGGTCCGAACCCCAGCATTTT
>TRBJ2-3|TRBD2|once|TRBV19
CASSIWEGLAGDTQYF
TGTGCCAGTAGTATCTGGGAAGGACTAGCGGGAGATACGCAGTATTTT
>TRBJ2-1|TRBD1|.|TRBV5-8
CASSQGQGLLHNEQFF
TGTGCCAGCAGCCAGGGACAGGGACTCCTTCACAATGAGCAGTTCTTC
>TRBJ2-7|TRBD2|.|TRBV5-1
CASKVAGGYEQYF
TGCGCCAGCAAGGTAGCGGGAGGCTACGAGCAGTACTTC
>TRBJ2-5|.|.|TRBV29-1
CSVEGQQETQYF
TGCAGCGTTGAGGGGCAACAAGAGACCCAGTACTTC
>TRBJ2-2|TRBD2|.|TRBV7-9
CASRNGLAGGPNTGELFF
TGTGCCAGCAGAAACGGACTAGCGGGAGGGCCGAACACCGGGGAGCTGTTTTTT
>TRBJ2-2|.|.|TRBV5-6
CASSLEGTGELFF
TGTGCCAGCAGCTTGGAGGGCACCGGGGAGCTGTTTTTT
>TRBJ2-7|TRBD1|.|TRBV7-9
CASSSTGTGNYEQYF
TGTGCCAGCAGCTCTACCGGGACAGGCAACTACGAGCAGTACTTC
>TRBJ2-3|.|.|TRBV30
CAWGQSYTDTQYF
TGTGCCTGGGGCCAAAGTTACACAGATACGCAGTATTTT
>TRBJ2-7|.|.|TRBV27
CASTKGAGASREQYF
TGTGCCAGCACCAAAGGGGCAGGGGCCTCGAGGGAGCAGTACTTC
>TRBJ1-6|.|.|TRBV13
CASSNLGMDNSPLHF
TGTGCCAGCAGCAACTTGGGTATGGATAATTCACCCCTCCACTTT
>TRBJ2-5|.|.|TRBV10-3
CAISGGGETQYF
TGTGCCATCAGTGGGGGTGGGGAGACCCAGTACTTC
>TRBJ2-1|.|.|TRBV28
CASSPGPYNEQFF
TGTGCCAGCAGTCCCGGACCCTACAATGAGCAGTTCTTC
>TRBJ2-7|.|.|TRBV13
CASSPLVGRNYEQYF
TGTGCCAGCAGCCCCCTGGTAGGCCGAAACTACGAGCAGTACTTC
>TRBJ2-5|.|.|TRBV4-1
CASSPRQGSGETQYF
TGCGCCAGCAGCCCCAGGCAGGGGAGTGGAGAGACCCAGTACTTC
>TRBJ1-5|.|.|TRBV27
CASSSGPGAGNQPQHF
TGTGCCAGCAGTTCAGGCCCGGGGGCCGGCAATCAGCCCCAGCATTTT